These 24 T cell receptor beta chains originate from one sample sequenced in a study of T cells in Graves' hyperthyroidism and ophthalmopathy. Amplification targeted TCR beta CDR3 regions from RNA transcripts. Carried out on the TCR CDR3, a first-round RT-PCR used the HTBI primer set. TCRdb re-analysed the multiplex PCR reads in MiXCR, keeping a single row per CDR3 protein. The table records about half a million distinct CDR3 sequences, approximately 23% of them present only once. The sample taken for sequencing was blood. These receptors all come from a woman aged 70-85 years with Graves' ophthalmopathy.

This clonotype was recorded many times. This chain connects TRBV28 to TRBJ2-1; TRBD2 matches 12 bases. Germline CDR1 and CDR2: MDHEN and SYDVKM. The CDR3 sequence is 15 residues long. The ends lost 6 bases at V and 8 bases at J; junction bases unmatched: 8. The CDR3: CASRAGLAGSDEQFF. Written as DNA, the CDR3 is TGTGCCAGCAGGGCGGGACTAGCGGGCTCAGATGAGCAGTTCTTC.

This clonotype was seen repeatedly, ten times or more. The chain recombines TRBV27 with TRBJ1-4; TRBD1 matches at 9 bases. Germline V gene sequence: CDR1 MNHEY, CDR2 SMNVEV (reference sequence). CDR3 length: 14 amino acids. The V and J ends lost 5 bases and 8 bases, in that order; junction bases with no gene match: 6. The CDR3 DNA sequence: TGTGCCAGCAGTGGAACAGGGGGCAACGAAAAACTGTTTTTT. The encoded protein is CASSGTGGNEKLFF.

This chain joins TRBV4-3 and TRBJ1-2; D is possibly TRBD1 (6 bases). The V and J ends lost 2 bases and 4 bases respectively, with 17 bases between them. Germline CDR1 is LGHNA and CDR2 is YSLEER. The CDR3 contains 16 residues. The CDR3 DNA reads TGCGCCAGCAGCCAATGGAGGGGGGATGGTGGCTATGGCTACACCTTC. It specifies CASSQWRGDGGYGYTF.

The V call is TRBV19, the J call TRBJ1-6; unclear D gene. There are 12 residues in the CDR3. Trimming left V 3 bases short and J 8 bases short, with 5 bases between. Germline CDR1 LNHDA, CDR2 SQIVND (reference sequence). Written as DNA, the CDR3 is TGTGCCAGTAGTATGTTGGATTCACCCCTCCACTTT. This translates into CASSMLDSPLHF.

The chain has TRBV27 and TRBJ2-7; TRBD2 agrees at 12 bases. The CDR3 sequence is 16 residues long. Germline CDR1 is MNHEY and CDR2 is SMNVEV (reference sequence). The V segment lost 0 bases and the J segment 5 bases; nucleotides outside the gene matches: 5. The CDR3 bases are TGTGCCAGCAGTTTATCCCTAGCGGGAGGGCCCCACGAGCAGTACTTC. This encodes CASSLSLAGGPHEQYF.

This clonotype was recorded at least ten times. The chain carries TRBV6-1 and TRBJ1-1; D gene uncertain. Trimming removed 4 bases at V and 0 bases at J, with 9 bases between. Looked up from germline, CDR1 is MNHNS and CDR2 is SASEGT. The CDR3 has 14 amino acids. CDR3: CASSGSTLNTEAFF. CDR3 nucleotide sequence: TGTGCCAGCAGTGGGTCGACACTGAACACTGAAGCTTTCTTT.

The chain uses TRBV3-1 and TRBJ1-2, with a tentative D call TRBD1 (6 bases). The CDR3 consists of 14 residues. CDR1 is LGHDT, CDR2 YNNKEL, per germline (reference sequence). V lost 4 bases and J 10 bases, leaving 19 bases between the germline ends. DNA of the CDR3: TGTGCCAGCAGCCCCACCTCGGGACACGGATACTACACCTTC. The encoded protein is CASSPTSGHGYYTF.

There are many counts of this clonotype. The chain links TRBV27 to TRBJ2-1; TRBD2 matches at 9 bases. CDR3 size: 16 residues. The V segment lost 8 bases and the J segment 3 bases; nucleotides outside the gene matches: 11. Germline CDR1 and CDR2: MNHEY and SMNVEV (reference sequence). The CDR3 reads CASHQLAGHDYNEQFF. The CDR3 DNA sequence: TGTGCCAGCCACCAACTAGCGGGCCATGACTACAATGAGCAGTTCTTC.

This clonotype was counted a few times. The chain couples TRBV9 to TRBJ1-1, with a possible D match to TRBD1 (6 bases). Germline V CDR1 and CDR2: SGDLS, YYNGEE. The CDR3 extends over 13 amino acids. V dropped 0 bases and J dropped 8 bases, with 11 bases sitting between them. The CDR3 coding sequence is TGTGCCAGCAGCGTAGATGGGGGGGCCGAAGCTTTCTTT. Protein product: CASSVDGGAEAFF.

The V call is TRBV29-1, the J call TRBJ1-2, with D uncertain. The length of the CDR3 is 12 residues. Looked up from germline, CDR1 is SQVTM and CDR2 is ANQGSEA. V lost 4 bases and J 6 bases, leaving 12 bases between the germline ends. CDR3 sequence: CSVGLPGDGYTF. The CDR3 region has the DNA TGCAGCGTTGGTCTCCCGGGAGATGGCTACACCTTC.

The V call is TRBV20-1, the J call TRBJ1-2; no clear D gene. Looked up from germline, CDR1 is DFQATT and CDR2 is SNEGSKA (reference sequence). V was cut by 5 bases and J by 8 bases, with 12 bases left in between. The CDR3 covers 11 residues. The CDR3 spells CSAQGRGGYTF. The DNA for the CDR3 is TGCAGTGCTCAAGGCCGTGGGGGCTACACCTTC.

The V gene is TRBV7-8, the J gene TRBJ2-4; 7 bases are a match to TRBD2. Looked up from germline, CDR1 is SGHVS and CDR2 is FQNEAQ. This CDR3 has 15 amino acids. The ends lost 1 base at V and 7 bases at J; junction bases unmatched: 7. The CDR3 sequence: CASSLGWEGKNIQYF. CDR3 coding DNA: TGTGCCAGCAGCTTAGGGTGGGAGGGCAAGAACATTCAGTACTTC. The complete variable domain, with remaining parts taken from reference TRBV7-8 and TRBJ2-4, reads GAGVSQSPRYKVAKRGQDVALRCDPISGHVSLFWYQQALGQGPEFLTYFQNEAQLDKSGLPSDRFFAERPEGSVSTLKIQRTQQEDSAVYLCASSLGWEGKNIQYFGAGTRLSVL.

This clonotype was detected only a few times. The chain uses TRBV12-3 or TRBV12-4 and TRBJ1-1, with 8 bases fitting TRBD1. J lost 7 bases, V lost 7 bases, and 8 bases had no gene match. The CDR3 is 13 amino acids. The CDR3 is CASTLDRGLEAFF. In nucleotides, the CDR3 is TGTGCCAGCACCCTTGACAGGGGCCTTGAAGCTTTCTTT.

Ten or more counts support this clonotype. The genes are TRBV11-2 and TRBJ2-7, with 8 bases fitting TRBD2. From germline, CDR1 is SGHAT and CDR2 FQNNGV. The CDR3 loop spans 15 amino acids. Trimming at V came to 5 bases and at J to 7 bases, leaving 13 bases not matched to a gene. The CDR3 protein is CASSPAGTRPSEQYF. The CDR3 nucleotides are TGTGCCAGCAGCCCCGCCGGGACTAGGCCCTCAGAGCAGTACTTC. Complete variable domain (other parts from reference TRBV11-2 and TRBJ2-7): EAGVAQSPRYKIIEKRQSVAFWCNPISGHATLYWYQQILGQGPKLLIQFQNNGVVDDSQLPKDRFSAERLKGVDSTLKIQPAKLEDSAVYLCASSPAGTRPSEQYFGPGTRLTVT.

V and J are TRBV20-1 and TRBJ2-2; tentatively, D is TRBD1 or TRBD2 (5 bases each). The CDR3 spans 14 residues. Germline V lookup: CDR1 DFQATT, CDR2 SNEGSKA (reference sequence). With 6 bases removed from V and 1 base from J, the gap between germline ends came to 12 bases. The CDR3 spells CSAQGRLNTGELFF. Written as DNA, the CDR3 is TGCAGTGCCCAGGGACGGCTGAACACCGGGGAGCTGTTTTTT.

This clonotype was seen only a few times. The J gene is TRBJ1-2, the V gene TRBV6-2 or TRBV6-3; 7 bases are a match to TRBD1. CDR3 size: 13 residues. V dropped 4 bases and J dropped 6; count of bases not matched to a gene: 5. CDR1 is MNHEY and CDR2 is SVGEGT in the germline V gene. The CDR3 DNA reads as TGTGCCAGCAGTTTTACCGACAGGGATGGCTACACCTTC. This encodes CASSFTDRDGYTF.

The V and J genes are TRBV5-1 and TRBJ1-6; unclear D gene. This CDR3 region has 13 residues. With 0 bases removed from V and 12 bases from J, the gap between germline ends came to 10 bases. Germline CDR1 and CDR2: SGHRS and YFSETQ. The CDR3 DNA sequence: TGCGCCAGCAGCTTGGGTCCTCTTAGACCCCTCCACTTT. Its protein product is CASSLGPLRPLHF.

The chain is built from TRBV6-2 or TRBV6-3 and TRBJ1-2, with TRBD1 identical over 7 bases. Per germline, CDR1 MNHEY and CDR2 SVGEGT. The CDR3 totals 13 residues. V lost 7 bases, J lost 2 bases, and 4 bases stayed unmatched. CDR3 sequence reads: CASIHRGNYGYTF. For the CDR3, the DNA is TGTGCCAGCATTCACAGGGGCAACTATGGCTACACCTTC.

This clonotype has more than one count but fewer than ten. The CDR3 is CATSASRYQETQYF. The CDR3, as DNA: TGTGCCACCAGTGCTTCCAGGTACCAAGAGACCCAGTACTTC. This chain connects TRBV24-1 to TRBJ2-5; D is uncertain. Looked up from germline, CDR1 is KGHDR and CDR2 is SFDVKD. The CDR3 runs 14 residues. The V and J ends lost 5 bases and 0 bases respectively, with 9 bases between them.

The CDR3 DNA follows: TGTGCCGCAGCCGAAGGGGGCTATGGCTACACCTTC. Its translation is CAAAEGGYGYTF. The chain is built from TRBV18 and TRBJ1-2, with D tentatively TRBD1 (6 bases). Germline CDR1 and CDR2: KGHSH and LQKENI. The CDR3 spans 12 residues. With 11 bases removed from V and 4 bases from J, the gap between germline ends came to 14 bases.

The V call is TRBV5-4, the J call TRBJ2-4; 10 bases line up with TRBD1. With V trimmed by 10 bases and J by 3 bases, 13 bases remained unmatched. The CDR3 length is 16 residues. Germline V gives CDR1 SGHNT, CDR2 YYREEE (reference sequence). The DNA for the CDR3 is TGTGCCCCCGACTCCGGGACAGGGGTAGGCAAAAACATTCAGTACTTC. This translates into CAPDSGTGVGKNIQYF.

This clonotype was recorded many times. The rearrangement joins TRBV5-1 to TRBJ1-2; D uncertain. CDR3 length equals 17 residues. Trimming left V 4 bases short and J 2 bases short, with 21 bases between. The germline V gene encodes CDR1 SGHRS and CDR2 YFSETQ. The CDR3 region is CASSHLGSRRQNYGYTF. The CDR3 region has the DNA TGCGCCAGCAGCCATCTAGGGTCCAGGCGACAAAACTATGGCTACACCTTC. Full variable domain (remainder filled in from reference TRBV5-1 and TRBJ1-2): KAGVTQTPRYLIKTRGQQVTLSCSPISGHRSVSWYQQTPGQGLQFLFEYFSETQRNKGNFPGRFSGRQFSNSRSEMNVSTLELGDSALYLCASSHLGSRRQNYGYTFGSGTRLTVV.

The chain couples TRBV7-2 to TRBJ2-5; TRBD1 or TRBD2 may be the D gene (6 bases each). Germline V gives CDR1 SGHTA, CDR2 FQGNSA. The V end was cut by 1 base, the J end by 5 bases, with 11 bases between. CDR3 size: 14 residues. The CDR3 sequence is CASSLDVGGETQYF. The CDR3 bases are TGTGCCAGCAGCTTAGACGTAGGGGGGGAGACCCAGTACTTC.

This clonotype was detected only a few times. CDR3 nucleotides: TGTGCCAGCAGTGTCAATGGACTAGCGGGAGGGGCGAATAAGCAGTTCTTC. Translating it yields CASSVNGLAGGANKQFF. This chain links TRBV6-1 with TRBJ2-1; 15 bases fit TRBD2. CDR1 MNHNS and CDR2 SASEGT come from the germline V gene. This CDR3 has 17 amino acids. Trimming removed 4 bases from V and 11 bases from J; junction bases left unmatched: 12.